The TCR beta chain under discussion was sequenced for a study of neurological immune-mediated disorders. This clonotype came up many times. Its antigen is not known. It was by 5'RACE with 10-nucleotide random UMIs that the cDNA was made. TCRdb reanalysed the 5' RACE reads using MiXCR and keeps one entry per CDR3 protein. The sample has 60,000 to 85,000 distinct CDR3 sequences, roughly 4.4% seen once. Germline CDR1 is LGHNA and CDR2 is YSLEER. The germline V and J ends were trimmed by 1 base and 7 bases, with 13 bases remaining between them. This CDR3 comprises 15 residues. Study-level findings and limits: Clinical features showed no association with the multiple sclerosis repertoire cluster, and MRI features showed none either.

The chain joins TRBV4-3 to TRBJ2-2; D possibly matches TRBD1 or TRBD2 (6 bases each). The TCR comes from a woman between 65 and 79 years old with multiple sclerosis. Sequenced material: PBMCs. The CDR3 reads CASSQARGRGGELFF. Here the CDR3 DNA reads TGCGCCAGCAGCCAAGCTCGGGGGCGAGGCGGGGAGCTGTTTTTT.